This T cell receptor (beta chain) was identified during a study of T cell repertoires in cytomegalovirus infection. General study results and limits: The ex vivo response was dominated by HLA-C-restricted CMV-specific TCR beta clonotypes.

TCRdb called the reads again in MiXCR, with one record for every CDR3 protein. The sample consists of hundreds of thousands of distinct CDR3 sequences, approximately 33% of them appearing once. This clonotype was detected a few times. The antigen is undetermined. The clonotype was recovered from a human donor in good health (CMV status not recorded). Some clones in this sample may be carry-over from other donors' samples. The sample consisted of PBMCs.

CDR3 in amino acids: CASSFGRGYEQYF. CDR3 DNA sequence: TGTGCCAGCAGCTTCGGCAGGGGCTACGAGCAGTACTTC. The J gene is TRBJ2-7, the V gene TRBV5-6; weak D call: TRBD1 (6 bases). Germline CDR1 reads SGHDT; CDR2 reads YYEEEE. CDR3 length equals 13 residues. Deletions cut 2 bases from V and 3 bases from J, with 9 bases between.